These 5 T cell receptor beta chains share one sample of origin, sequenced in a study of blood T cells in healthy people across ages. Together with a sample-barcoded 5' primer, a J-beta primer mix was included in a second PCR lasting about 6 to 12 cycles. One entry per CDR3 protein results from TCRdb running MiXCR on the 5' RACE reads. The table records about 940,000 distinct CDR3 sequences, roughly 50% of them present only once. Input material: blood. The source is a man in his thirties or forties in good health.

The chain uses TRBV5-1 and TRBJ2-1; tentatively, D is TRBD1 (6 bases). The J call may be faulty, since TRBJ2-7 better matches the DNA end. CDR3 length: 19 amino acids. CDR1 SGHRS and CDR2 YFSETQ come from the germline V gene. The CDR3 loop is CASSPDEKIQGRSYNEQYF. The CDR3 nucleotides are TGCGCCAGCAGCCCAGACGAAAAAATACAGGGTCGCTCCTACAATGAGCAGTACTTC.

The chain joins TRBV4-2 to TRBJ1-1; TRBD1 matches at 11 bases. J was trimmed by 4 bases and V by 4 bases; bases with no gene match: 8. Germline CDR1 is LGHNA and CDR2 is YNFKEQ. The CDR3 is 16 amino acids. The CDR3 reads CASSRLGQGDGTEAFF. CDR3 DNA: TGTGCCAGCAGCCGCCTGGGACAGGGGGACGGCACTGAAGCTTTCTTT.

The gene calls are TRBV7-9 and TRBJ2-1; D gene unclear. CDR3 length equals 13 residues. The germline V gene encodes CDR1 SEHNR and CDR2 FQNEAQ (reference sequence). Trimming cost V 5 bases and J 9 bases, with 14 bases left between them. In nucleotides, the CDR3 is TGTGCCAGCAGCCTCCGAGGTGCGCCTGAGCAGTTCTTC. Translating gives CASSLRGAPEQFF.

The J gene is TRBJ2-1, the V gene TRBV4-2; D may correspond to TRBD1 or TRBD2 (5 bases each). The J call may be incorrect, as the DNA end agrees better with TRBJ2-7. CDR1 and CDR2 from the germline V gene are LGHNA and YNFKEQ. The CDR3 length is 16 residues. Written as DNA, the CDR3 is TGTGCCAGCAGCCAAGAAAAGAGACGGGGCGACAATGAGCAGTACTTC. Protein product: CASSQEKRRGDNEQYF.

As DNA, the CDR3 is TGTGCCAGCAGCCAAGTAATGGGGAGCGTCGCAGAAAAACTGTTTTTT. Its protein is CASSQVMGSVAEKLFF. The chain is built from TRBV3-1 and TRBJ1-4; no definite D call. Germline CDR1 is LGHDT and CDR2 is YNNKEL (reference sequence). Trimming took off 1 base at V and 8 bases at J, with 17 bases between the two ends. The CDR3 spans 16 residues.